The clone carrying this T cell receptor beta chain has just a few counts. Its antigen remains unknown. The sample comes from a study of T-cell memory formation after mild COVID-19. Study in general: Clusters of TCRs were largely donor specific.

From the 5' RACE reads, TCRdb called clonotypes with MiXCR, one entry per CDR3 protein. The profile shows around 250,000 distinct CDR3 sequences, 16% of them singletons. Trimming took 4 bases from V and 9 from J, leaving 16 bases between them. The CDR3 totals 14 residues. Per germline, CDR1 MGHRA and CDR2 YSYEKL. Regarding the study as a whole: Whether day 37 second-wave clones are SARS-CoV-2-specific was not confirmed.

The specimen sequenced was PBMCs or a T cell subset sorted from them (not recorded which). The origin of this receptor is a man aged 18 to 35 who had mild COVID-19 (a few samples of this study predate the infection). Cell type and time point are not known. This chain joins TRBV4-1 and TRBJ2-1, with D hard to call. This chain's CDR3 is CASSRNRAPTEQFF. CDR3 nucleotide sequence: TGCGCCAGCAGCCGTAATCGGGCGCCTACTGAGCAGTTCTTC.